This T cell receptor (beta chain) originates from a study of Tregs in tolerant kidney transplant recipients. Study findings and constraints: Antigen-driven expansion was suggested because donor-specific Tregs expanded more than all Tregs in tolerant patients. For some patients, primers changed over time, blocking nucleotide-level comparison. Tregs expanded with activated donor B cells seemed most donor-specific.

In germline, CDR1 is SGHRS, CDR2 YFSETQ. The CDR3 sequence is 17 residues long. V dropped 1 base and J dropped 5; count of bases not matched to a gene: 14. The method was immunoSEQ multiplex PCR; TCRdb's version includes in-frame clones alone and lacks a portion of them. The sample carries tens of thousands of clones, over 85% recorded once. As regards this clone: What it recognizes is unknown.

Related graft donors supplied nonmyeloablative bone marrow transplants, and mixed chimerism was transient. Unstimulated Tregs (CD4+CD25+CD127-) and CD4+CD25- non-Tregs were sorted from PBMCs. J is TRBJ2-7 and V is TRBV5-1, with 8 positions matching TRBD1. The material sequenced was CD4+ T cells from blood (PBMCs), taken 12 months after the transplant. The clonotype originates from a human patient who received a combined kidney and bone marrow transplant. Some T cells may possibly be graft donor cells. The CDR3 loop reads CASSLFPQGGFNDEQYF. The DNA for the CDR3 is TGCGCCAGCAGCTTGTTCCCACAGGGGGGCTTTAACGACGAGCAGTACTTC.